This paragraph reports one T cell receptor beta chain. It has no known antigen specificity. It has no much larger one-base neighbor in the sample; base qualities were not kept. Library creation used the immunoSEQ multiplex PCR assay. The hsTCRB Kit was used according to the manufacturer's protocol to amplify rearranged TCR beta chain sequences. TCRB libraries were sequenced on an Illumina MiSeq. In the paper's pipeline: Demultiplexing, trimming and gene mapping were performed with the kit vendor's proprietary platform. TCRdb took over this immuneACCESS table, retaining in-frame rearrangements with V and J assigned. Such tables are incomplete; in checked studies, under half of the missing clones stem from an unresolved V gene, and the remainder is unexplained. Clone size and the V and J calls come from that table; the DNA yielded D and trimming. The sample table records 40,000 to 65,000 clones; approximately 78% of these occur just once. Of the sample, under 2% falls within the top ten clones.

This sample is part of a study of a mutant IDH1 vaccine in newly diagnosed glioma (dated by TCRdb to 2020 to 2022). Regarding the complete study: Across visits V03 through V10, patients got a total of eight vaccinations, given in weeks 1, 3, 5, 7, 11, 15, 19 and 23. Longitudinal TCRB deep sequencing was performed for about two dozen treated patients wherever samples were available for exploratory analyses. Of the 25 to 35 patients who were treated, 62.5% were male and around 40% were female, and the mean age was around 40 years. Prior to enrollment, patients had been given standard therapy consisting of radiotherapy alone, temozolomide alone, or radiochemotherapy with temozolomide, with the combination given to most patients. Vaccination started 4-6 weeks after radiotherapy alone, or was given together with temozolomide cycles in the groups whose treatment included chemotherapy. Peripheral blood was drawn at six visits: V03 (baseline), V05, V07, V10, V12 and V13. What the work shows at the level of the full study, not this receptor alone: Changes in the top peripheral T cell clonotypes picked up by TCRB sequencing did not appear to be linked to pseudoprogression. The authors stated that sample limitations prevented analyses of patient blood samples from being reproduced. Vaccine-induced immune responses across multiple MHC alleles were detected in 85% to 95% of patients. Selection of PBMC samples for TCRB deep sequencing was based on availability.

Deletion took 5 bases off V and 1 base off J, with a span of 11 bases between the germline ends. Reading from cysteine to phenylalanine, the CDR3 counts 15 amino acids. CDR3 DNA is the only sequence kept; it has 45 bases, read in frame from the first base. Via the germline V gene (reference sequence), CDR1 is SGHAT and CDR2 FQDESV. What the time point label conveys for this sample: week 5, during vaccination. Each vaccine dose, consisting of 300 ug of a 20-mer mutant IDH1 peptide in Montanide, was administered subcutaneously with topical imiquimod. Newly diagnosed WHO grade 3 or 4 IDH1-mutant astrocytomas showing loss of nuclear ATRX were present in the donors. The samples were drawn from NOA16, a multicentre, single-arm, open-label phase I trial in Germany that tested a mutant IDH1 peptide vaccine in humans for the first time. Genomic DNA for TCRB sequencing was isolated from EDTA blood with the DNeasy Blood and Tissue Kit.

The specimen comprised PBMCs, sampled from a glioma patient whose treatment included an IDH1 peptide vaccine. This clonotype originated in a woman between 40 and 55 years old with glioma. Recombination connected TRBV11-1 to TRBJ1-4; there is no confident call for the D gene. The CDR3 protein: CASSPREETNEKLFF. DNA sequence: TGTGCCAGCAGCCCTCGGGAGGAAACTAATGAAAAACTGTTTTTT.